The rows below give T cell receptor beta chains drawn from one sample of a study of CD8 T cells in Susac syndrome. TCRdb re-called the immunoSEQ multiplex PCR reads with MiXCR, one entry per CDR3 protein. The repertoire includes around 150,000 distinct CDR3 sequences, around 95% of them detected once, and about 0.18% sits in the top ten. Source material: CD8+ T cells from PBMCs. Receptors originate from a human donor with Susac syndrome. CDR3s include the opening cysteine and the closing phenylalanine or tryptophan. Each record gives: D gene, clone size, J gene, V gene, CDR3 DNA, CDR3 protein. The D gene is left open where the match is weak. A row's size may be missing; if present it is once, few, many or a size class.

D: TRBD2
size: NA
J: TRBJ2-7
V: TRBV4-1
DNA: TGCGCCAGCAGCCCTTCCTTACTAGCGGGAGCCACCTACGAGCAGTACTTC
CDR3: CASSPSLLAGATYEQYF

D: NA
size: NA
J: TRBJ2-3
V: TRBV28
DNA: TGTGCCTCCAGGTCAGGGACCACAGATACGCAGTATTTT
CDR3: CASRSGTTDTQYF

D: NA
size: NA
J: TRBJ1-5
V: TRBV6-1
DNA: TGTGCCAGCAGTCCCAACGGGGGTCTAAGGGGCAATCAGCCCCAGCATTTT
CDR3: CASSPNGGLRGNQPQHF

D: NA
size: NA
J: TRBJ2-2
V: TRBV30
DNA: TGTGCCTGGGGTGAAACCGGGGAGCTGTTTTTT
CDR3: CAWGETGELFF

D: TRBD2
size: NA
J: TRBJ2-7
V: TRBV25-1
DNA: TGTGCCAGCAAGCCCAGCGGGAGGGCCTACGAGCAGTACTTC
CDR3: CASKPSGRAYEQYF

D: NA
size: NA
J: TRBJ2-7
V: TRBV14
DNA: TGTGCCAGCAGCAGGGAATCGAATTTCTACGAGCAGTACTTC
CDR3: CASSRESNFYEQYF

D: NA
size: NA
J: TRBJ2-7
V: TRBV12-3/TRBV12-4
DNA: TGTGCCAGCAGTTTAGCGGGACGTAGCTCCTACGAGCAGTACTTC
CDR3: CASSLAGRSSYEQYF

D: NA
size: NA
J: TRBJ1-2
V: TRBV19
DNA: TGTGCCAGTAGTGCGGCAACGACTAACTATGGCTACACCTTC
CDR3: CASSAATTNYGYTF

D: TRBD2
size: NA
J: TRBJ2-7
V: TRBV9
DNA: TGTGCCAGCAGCGCAGACCCAGGGACTAGCGGGATCGGCGAGCAGTACTTC
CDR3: CASSADPGTSGIGEQYF

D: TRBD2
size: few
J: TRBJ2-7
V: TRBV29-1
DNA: TGCAGCGTTGGGGGACTAGCGGGAGACGAGCAGTACTTC
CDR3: CSVGGLAGDEQYF

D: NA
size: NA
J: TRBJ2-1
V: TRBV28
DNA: TGTGCCAGCAGTTTTACAGGGTGGGATGAGCAGTTCTTC
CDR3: CASSFTGWDEQFF

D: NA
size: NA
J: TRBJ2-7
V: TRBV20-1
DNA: TGCAGTGCTAGAGACCCTGGGTCCTACGAGCAGTACTTC
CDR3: CSARDPGSYEQYF

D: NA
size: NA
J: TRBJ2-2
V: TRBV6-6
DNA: TGTGCCAGCAGCCGCCTAGCCTATGAGGAGACCGGGGAGCTGTTTTTT
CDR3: CASSRLAYEETGELFF

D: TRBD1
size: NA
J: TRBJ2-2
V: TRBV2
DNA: TGTGCCACAATAGGGGACAGCACCGGGGAGCTGTTTTTT
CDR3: CATIGDSTGELFF

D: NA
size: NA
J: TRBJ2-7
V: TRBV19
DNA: TGTGCCAGTAGTCCGGAGGGCTCCTACGAGCAGTACTTC
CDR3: CASSPEGSYEQYF

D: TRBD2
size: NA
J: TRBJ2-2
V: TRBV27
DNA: TGTGCCTCCTTGGGGGGGGACACCGGGGAGCTGTTTTTT
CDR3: CASLGGDTGELFF

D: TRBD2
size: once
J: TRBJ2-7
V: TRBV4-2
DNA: TGTGCCAGCAGCCAGGGACTAGCGAGATACGAGCAGTACTTC
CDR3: CASSQGLARYEQYF

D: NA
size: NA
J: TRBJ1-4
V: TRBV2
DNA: NA
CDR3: CASILVVNEKLFF

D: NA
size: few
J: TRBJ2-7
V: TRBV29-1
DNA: TGCAGCGTCGATCTTGGGCAGGGGTTCGGGGAGCAGTACTTC
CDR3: CSVDLGQGFGEQYF

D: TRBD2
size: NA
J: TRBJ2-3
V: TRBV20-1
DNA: TGCAGTGCTTCCCACGCTAGTACTAGCGGGGACCTCCACAGCACAGATACGCAGTATTTT
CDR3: CSASHASTSGDLHSTDTQYF

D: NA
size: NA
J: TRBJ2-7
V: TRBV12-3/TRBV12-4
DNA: TGTGCCAGCAGACCCCAGGGTTACGAGCAGTACTTC
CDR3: CASRPQGYEQYF

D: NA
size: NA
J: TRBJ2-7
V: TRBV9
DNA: TGTGCCAGCAGCGAGGAGGGGGCCTACGAGCAGTACTTC
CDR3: CASSEEGAYEQYF

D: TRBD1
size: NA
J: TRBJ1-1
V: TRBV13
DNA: TGTGCCAGCAGCTCTCGACAGGGTGGGGTAACTGAAGCTTTCTTT
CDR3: CASSSRQGGVTEAFF

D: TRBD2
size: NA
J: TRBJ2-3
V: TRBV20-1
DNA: TGCAGTGCAAGGACTAGCGGGAGGAATGAGATAGATACGCAGTATTTT
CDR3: CSARTSGRNEIDTQYF

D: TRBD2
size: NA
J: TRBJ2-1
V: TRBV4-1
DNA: TGCGCCAGCAGCCCCAGGGAGGGGCGCAGCTCCTACAATGAGCAGTTCTTC
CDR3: CASSPREGRSSYNEQFF

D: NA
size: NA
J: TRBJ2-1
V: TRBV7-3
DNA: TGTGCCAGCAGCTACAAAGACTCCTACAATGAGCAGTTCTTC
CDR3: CASSYKDSYNEQFF

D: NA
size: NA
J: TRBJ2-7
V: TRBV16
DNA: TGTGCCAGCAGCCAAGGGAACAGGCCTCCCTACGAGCAGTACTTC
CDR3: CASSQGNRPPYEQYF

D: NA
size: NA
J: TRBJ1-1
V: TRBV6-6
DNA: TGTGCCAGCAGTTCGGACAGTACCTTCACTGAAGCTTTCTTT
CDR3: CASSSDSTFTEAFF

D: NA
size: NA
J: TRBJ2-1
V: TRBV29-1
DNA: TGCAGCGTTCTACTACACTACAATGAGCAGTTCTTC
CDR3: CSVLLHYNEQFF

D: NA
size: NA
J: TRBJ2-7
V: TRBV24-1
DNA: TGTGCCACCAGTGATCCCCAACAGGAAGGGGAGCAGTACTTC
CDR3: CATSDPQQEGEQYF

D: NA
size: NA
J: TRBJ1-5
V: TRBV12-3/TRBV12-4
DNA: TGTGCCAGCAGTTTAAGCGGGGTCCCGCCCCAGCATTTT
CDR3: CASSLSGVPPQHF

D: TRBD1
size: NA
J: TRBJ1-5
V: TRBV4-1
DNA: TGCGCCAGCAGCCATCCGGGACAGGGAAATCAGCCCCAGCATTTT
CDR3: CASSHPGQGNQPQHF

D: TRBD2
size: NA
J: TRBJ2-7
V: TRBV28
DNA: TGTGCCAGCAAAACCACCTCGGGAACTAGCGGGAGTTCCCACCGGGAGCAGTACTTC
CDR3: CASKTTSGTSGSSHREQYF

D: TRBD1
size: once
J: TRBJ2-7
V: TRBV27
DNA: TGTGCCAGCAGTTTATCAGGGACAGGATCCTACGAGCAGTACTTC
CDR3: CASSLSGTGSYEQYF

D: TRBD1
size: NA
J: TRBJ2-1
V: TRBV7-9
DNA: TGTGCCAGCAACTTCCGGGACAGGTCCTACAATGAGCAGTTCTTC
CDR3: CASNFRDRSYNEQFF

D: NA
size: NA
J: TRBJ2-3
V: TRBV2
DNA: TGTGCCAGCAGGGCCGGATGGCAGTATTTT
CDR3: CASRAGWQYF

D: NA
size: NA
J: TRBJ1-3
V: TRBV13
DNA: TGTGCCAGCACGTCAAGCAATGGAAACACCATATATTTT
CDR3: CASTSSNGNTIYF

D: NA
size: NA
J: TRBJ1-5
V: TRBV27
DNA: TGTGCCAGCAGCCAAAACCTAAGGAATCAGCCCCAGCATTTT
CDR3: CASSQNLRNQPQHF

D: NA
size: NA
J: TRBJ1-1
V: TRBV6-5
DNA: TGTGCCAGCAGTTACGGGGCCCCGAACACTGAAGCTTTCTTT
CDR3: CASSYGAPNTEAFF

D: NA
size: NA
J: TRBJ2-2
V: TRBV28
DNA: TGTGCCAGCAGTCCCAAGTACTCGGCCGGGGAGCTGTTTTTT
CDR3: CASSPKYSAGELFF

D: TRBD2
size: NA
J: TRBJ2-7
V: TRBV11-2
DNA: TGTGCCAGCAGCACCCGGACTAGCGGAAAATACGAGCAGTACTTC
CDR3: CASSTRTSGKYEQYF

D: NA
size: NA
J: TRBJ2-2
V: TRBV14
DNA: TGTGCCAGCAGCCAAGCACACCCCCTCACCGGGGAGCTGTTTTTT
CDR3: CASSQAHPLTGELFF

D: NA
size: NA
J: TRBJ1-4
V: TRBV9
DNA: TGTGCCAGCAGCGCGACAGCGATTGCAACTAATGAAAAACTGTTTTTT
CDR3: CASSATAIATNEKLFF

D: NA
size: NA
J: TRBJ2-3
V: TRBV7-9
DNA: TGTGCCAGCGTACCATCTACGGCAGATACGCAGTATTTT
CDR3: CASVPSTADTQYF

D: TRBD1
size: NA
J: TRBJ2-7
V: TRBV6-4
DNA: TGTGCCAGCAGTGTCTTGGGTCTGGGACAGGGGCCATACGAGCAGTACTTC
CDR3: CASSVLGLGQGPYEQYF

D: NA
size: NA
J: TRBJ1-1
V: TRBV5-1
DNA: TGCGCCAGCAGCTTGGTGCCAGGGATGGGCACTGAAGCTTTCTTT
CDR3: CASSLVPGMGTEAFF

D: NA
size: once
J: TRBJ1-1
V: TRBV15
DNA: TGTGCCACCAGCAGAGATCCCTCACAGGGCAGCGTCGGGAACACTGAAGCTTTCTTT
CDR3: CATSRDPSQGSVGNTEAFF

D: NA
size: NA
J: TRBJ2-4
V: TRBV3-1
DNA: TGTGCCAGCAGCCAACCTCTGGGGGTTCGGAACATTCAGTACTTC
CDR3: CASSQPLGVRNIQYF